This entry describes one T cell receptor (beta chain). Its antigen is still unknown. V lost 7 bases and J lost 0, with 2 bases in between. CDR1 is MNHEY, CDR2 SMNVEV, per germline (reference sequence). The CDR3 runs 11 residues. This sample stems from a study of early T cells in non-severe SARS-CoV-2 infection. Attached unique molecular identifiers marked individual cDNA molecules. Using its own MiXCR run on the 5' RACE reads, TCRdb lists one record per CDR3 protein. In the table there are roughly 40,000 distinct CDR3 sequences, more than 6.5% of which are singletons. Study-wide results and caveats: Comparison of clonotypes with VDJdb favored anti-spike CD8 responses while missing private and CD4 specificities.

Material: whole blood. The clonotype was recovered from an adult who was a healthcare worker with PCR-confirmed SARS-CoV-2 infection or an uninfected control (not recorded which). This chain connects TRBV27 to TRBJ2-3; unclear D gene. Here the CDR3 DNA reads TGTGCCAGCACCAGCACAGATACGCAGTATTTT. This encodes CASTSTDTQYF.